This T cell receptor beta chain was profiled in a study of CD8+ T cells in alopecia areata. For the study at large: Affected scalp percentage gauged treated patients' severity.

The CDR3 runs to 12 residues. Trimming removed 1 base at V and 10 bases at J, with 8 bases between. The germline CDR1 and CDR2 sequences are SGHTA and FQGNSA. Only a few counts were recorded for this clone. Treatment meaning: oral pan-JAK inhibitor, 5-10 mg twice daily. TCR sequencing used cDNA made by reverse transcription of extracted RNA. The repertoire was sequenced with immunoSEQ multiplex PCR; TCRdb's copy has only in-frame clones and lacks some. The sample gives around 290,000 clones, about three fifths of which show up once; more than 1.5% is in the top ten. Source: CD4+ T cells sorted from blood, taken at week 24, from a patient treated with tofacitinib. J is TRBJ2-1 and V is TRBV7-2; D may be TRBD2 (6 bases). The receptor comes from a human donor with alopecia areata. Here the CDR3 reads CASSLESGEQFF. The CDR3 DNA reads TGTGCCAGCAGCTTAGAGAGCGGGGAGCAGTTCTTC.